This is a list of T cell receptor beta chains from one sample in a study of cytomegalovirus exposure and HLA in healthy donors. Profiling relied on immunoSEQ multiplex PCR, and the TCRdb table lists in-frame clones only, not all of them. The top ten hold 1.5% to 2% of the sample, which has 200,000 to 250,000 clones, roughly three quarters seen once. The sequencing sample was made of PBMCs. The receptors shown here come from a man aged 45 to 65 in good health and CMV-seronegative. CDR3s include the opening cysteine and the closing phenylalanine or tryptophan. A D gene is named only where the DNA matches it firmly. Clone size is given for some rows only: seen once, a few or many times, or a class if the clone is expanded.

size: -; V: TRBV11-2; D: -; J: TRBJ1-2; CDR3: CASSLEGTLGYTF; DNA: TGTGCCAGCAGCCTTGAGGGGACACTTGGCTACACCTTC
size: -; V: TRBV5-5; D: TRBD2; J: TRBJ2-7; CDR3: CATRQLAGVGEQYF; DNA: TGTGCCACCCGTCAACTAGCGGGAGTGGGCGAGCAGTACTTC
size: -; V: TRBV7-6; D: -; J: TRBJ2-6; CDR3: CASSFLVSGANVLTF; DNA: TGTGCCAGCAGCTTTTTAGTCTCTGGGGCCAACGTCCTGACTTTC
size: -; V: TRBV9; D: TRBD1; J: TRBJ2-3; CDR3: CASSPRQGGSTDTQYF; DNA: TGTGCCAGCAGCCCCCGACAGGGTGGGTCCACAGATACGCAGTATTTT
size: -; V: TRBV29-1; D: TRBD1; J: TRBJ2-7; CDR3: CSVELPTGQGSYEQYF; DNA: TGCAGCGTTGAACTTCCGACGGGACAGGGTTCCTACGAGCAGTACTTC
size: -; V: TRBV7-8; D: -; J: TRBJ1-2; CDR3: CASSLTGHYGYTF; DNA: TGTGCCAGCAGCCTGACAGGTCACTATGGCTACACCTTC
size: once; V: TRBV25-1; D: TRBD1; J: TRBJ1-1; CDR3: CATRRGLGEAFF; DNA: TGTGCCACCCGCAGGGGGCTCGGGGAAGCTTTCTTT
size: -; V: TRBV6-5; D: TRBD1; J: TRBJ2-7; CDR3: CASSYSTGRYEQYF; DNA: TGTGCCAGCAGTTACTCGACAGGGCGATACGAGCAGTACTTC
size: -; V: TRBV2; D: -; J: TRBJ1-4; CDR3: CASSSGTHEKLFF; DNA: TGTGCCAGCAGCTCCGGGACACATGAAAAACTGTTTTTT
size: -; V: TRBV2; D: -; J: TRBJ2-1; CDR3: CASSEEPRTEQFF; DNA: TGTGCCAGCAGTGAAGAACCACGGACAGAGCAGTTCTTC
size: -; V: TRBV9; D: -; J: TRBJ2-1; CDR3: CASSGLTGYNEQFF; DNA: TGTGCCAGCAGCGGACTTACAGGTTACAATGAGCAGTTCTTC
size: -; V: TRBV27; D: TRBD2; J: TRBJ2-7; CDR3: CASWGAGGSYEQYF; DNA: TGTGCCAGTTGGGGGGCGGGGGGATCCTACGAGCAGTACTTC
size: -; V: TRBV11-3; D: -; J: TRBJ2-1; CDR3: CASSLDRGSWNEQFF; DNA: TGTGCCAGCAGCTTAGACAGGGGAAGTTGGAATGAGCAGTTCTTC
size: once; V: TRBV2; D: -; J: TRBJ1-5; CDR3: CASTPMGPGGSQPQHF; DNA: TGTGCCAGCACTCCAATGGGGCCAGGAGGGAGTCAGCCCCAGCATTTT
size: -; V: TRBV28; D: -; J: TRBJ1-4; CDR3: CASSLWRATNEKLFF; DNA: TGTGCCAGCAGTTTATGGCGGGCAACTAATGAAAAACTGTTTTTT
size: -; V: TRBV28; D: TRBD1; J: TRBJ1-5; CDR3: CASSLLEGQGDQPQHF; DNA: TGTGCCAGCAGTTTATTGGAGGGACAGGGTGATCAGCCCCAGCATTTT
size: -; V: TRBV30; D: -; J: TRBJ2-7; CDR3: CAWTPKGLSYEQYF; DNA: TGTGCCTGGACCCCCAAGGGGCTATCCTACGAGCAGTACTTC
size: -; V: TRBV30; D: TRBD1; J: TRBJ2-5; CDR3: CAWRTGTGRRETQYF; DNA: TGTGCCTGGAGAACCGGGACAGGGAGGCGAGAGACCCAGTACTTC
size: -; V: TRBV19; D: TRBD2; J: TRBJ2-5; CDR3: CASSIGTRGQETQYF; DNA: TGTGCCAGTAGTATCGGGACTAGGGGACAAGAGACCCAGTACTTC
size: -; V: TRBV9; D: TRBD2; J: TRBJ2-7; CDR3: CASSVDGGSSYEQYF; DNA: TGTGCCAGCAGCGTAGATGGCGGGAGCTCCTACGAGCAGTACTTC
size: -; V: TRBV29-1; D: -; J: TRBJ1-1; CDR3: CSVDSGGTEAFF; DNA: TGCAGCGTTGATTCGGGGGGCACTGAAGCTTTCTTT
size: -; V: TRBV2; D: -; J: TRBJ2-1; CDR3: CASSAREGILGEQFF; DNA: TGTGCCAGCAGTGCTCGGGAAGGGATCTTAGGTGAGCAGTTCTTC
size: few; V: TRBV10-2; D: -; J: TRBJ2-7; CDR3: CASSDSLSGRVYEQYF; DNA: TGCGCCAGCAGTGACTCTTTGTCGGGAAGGGTATACGAGCAGTACTTC
size: -; V: TRBV28; D: -; J: TRBJ2-3; CDR3: CASTSGTRTQYF; DNA: TGTGCCAGCACCTCCGGGACACGGACGCAGTATTTT
size: -; V: TRBV5-8; D: -; J: TRBJ1-1; CDR3: CASSYRAGGTEAFF; DNA: TGTGCCAGCAGCTACCGGGCGGGGGGGACTGAAGCTTTCTTT
size: -; V: TRBV6-1; D: -; J: TRBJ2-7; CDR3: CATLPLLQSYEQYF; DNA: TGTGCCACCCTTCCTCTCTTACAGTCCTACGAGCAGTACTTC
size: -; V: TRBV6-5; D: TRBD2; J: TRBJ2-3; CDR3: CASSSSGISTDTQYF; DNA: TGTGCCAGCAGTTCTAGCGGGATATCCACAGATACGCAGTATTTT
size: -; V: TRBV27; D: -; J: TRBJ2-2; CDR3: CASSLIPGRVGTGELFF; DNA: TGTGCCAGCAGTTTAATCCCGGGCAGGGTAGGCACCGGGGAGCTGTTTTTT
size: -; V: TRBV7-9; D: TRBD1; J: TRBJ1-5; CDR3: CASSLGQGRNQPQHF; DNA: TGTGCCAGCAGCCTGGGACAGGGGAGAAATCAGCCCCAGCATTTT
size: -; V: TRBV19; D: TRBD1; J: TRBJ2-7; CDR3: CASQDREEQYF; DNA: TGTGCCAGCCAAGACAGGGAAGAGCAGTACTTC
size: -; V: TRBV27; D: TRBD2; J: TRBJ2-4; CDR3: CASKDGGAKNIQYF; DNA: TGTGCCAGCAAGGACGGGGGGGCCAAAAACATTCAGTACTTC
size: -; V: TRBV9; D: TRBD1; J: TRBJ1-4; CDR3: CASSTQQGEREKLFF; DNA: TGTGCCAGCAGCACTCAACAGGGGGAGCGCGAAAAACTGTTTTTT
size: -; V: TRBV19; D: -; J: TRBJ2-3; CDR3: CASSIGKGPDTQYF; DNA: TGTGCCAGTAGTATAGGAAAGGGGCCAGATACGCAGTATTTT
size: few; V: TRBV28; D: -; J: TRBJ1-4; CDR3: CASSPGARRGNEKLFF; DNA: TGTGCCAGCAGTCCAGGGGCCCGCAGAGGTAATGAAAAACTGTTTTTT
size: -; V: TRBV28; D: TRBD1; J: TRBJ1-1; CDR3: CASIIQGSEAFF; DNA: TGTGCCAGCATCATACAGGGGTCTGAAGCTTTCTTT
size: -; V: TRBV6-5; D: TRBD1; J: TRBJ1-1; CDR3: CASRYRGSTEAFF; DNA: TGTGCCAGCAGGTACAGGGGGAGCACTGAAGCTTTCTTT
size: -; V: TRBV6-6; D: -; J: TRBJ1-5; CDR3: CASSYSIDSDQPQHF; DNA: TGTGCCAGCAGTTACTCGATTGATTCGGATCAGCCCCAGCATTTT
size: -; V: TRBV5-5; D: -; J: TRBJ2-7; CDR3: CASSLGVGPSEQYF; DNA: TGTGCCAGCAGCTTGGGGGTGGGCCCCTCCGAGCAGTACTTC
size: few; V: TRBV7-8; D: TRBD2; J: TRBJ2-1; CDR3: CASSSFRLPGLAGGTSYNEQFF; DNA: TGTGCCAGCAGCTCTTTCCGACTGCCGGGACTAGCGGGAGGCACCTCCTACAATGAGCAGTTCTTC
size: -; V: TRBV7-9; D: TRBD1; J: TRBJ1-2; CDR3: CASSQAGTANGYTF; DNA: TGTGCCAGCAGCCAAGCCGGGACAGCTAATGGCTACACCTTC